This T cell receptor beta chain was profiled in a study of T cell changes during pregnancy in multiple sclerosis. Sequencing used immunoSEQ multiplex PCR; TCRdb keeps in-frame clones, though not all of them. Altogether tens of thousands of clones are present, 80% to 95% being singletons, with the ten largest covering 0.7% to 1%. V was cut by 0 bases and J by 6 bases, with 7 bases left in between. This CDR3 spans 13 amino acids. Germline CDR1 reads KGHSH; CDR2 reads LQKENI. This clone came up once. The sequencing used peripheral blood, collected in the first trimester of pregnancy. The V gene is TRBV18, the J gene TRBJ2-3; maybe TRBD2 (5 bases). This TCR was sampled from a female donor with multiple sclerosis, enrolled in a pregnancy study. This chain's CDR3 is CASSPPSSDTQYF. DNA for the CDR3: TGTGCCAGCTCACCACCTTCTAGCGATACGCAGTATTTT.